This T cell receptor (beta chain) is drawn from a study of T cells in Graves' hyperthyroidism and ophthalmopathy. Amplification yielded TCR beta CDR3 regions, with RNA transcripts as the source. Primed by the HTBI set, a first-round RT-PCR was run on the TCR CDR3. In TCRdb, the multiplex PCR reads were re-called with MiXCR into one record per CDR3 protein. Altogether more than 500,000 distinct CDR3 sequences are present, approximately 14% being singletons, with the ten largest covering about 15%. CDR1 LNHDA and CDR2 SQIVND come from the germline V gene (reference sequence). CDR3 size: 13 residues. The V end was cut by 8 bases, the J end by 0 bases, with 11 bases between.

The V and J genes are TRBV19 and TRBJ2-7; D is unresolved. The TCR originated in a middle-aged woman with Graves' hyperthyroidism. Sequencing was carried out using blood. Here the CDR3 DNA reads TGTGCCAGTTCAGACTGGAGCTCCTACGAGCAGTACTTC. This sequence encodes CASSDWSSYEQYF.